This T cell receptor (beta chain) came from a study of T cells in Graves' hyperthyroidism and ophthalmopathy. TCR beta CDR3 region amplification was performed from RNA transcripts. The TCR CDR3 was amplified in a first-round RT-PCR using the HTBI primer set. TCRdb reprocessed the multiplex PCR reads via MiXCR and lists one record per CDR3 protein. The sample has 650,000 to 750,000 distinct CDR3 sequences, 11% to 15% seen once. This clonotype was observed a few times. Among the patients, aged 18 to 65, hyperthyroidism was newly diagnosed and had lasted under 2 months. The V gene's germline CDR1 is SNHLY and CDR2 FYNNEI. This CDR3 comprises 13 residues. V was cut by 7 bases and J by 1 base, with 10 bases left in between.

The chain uses TRBV2 and TRBJ1-1; D is perhaps TRBD1 (5 bases). The receptor's source is a woman aged 18-30 years with Graves' hyperthyroidism. Sequencing was done on a sample of blood. CDR3 DNA: TGTGCCAGCATAGACAGCGAGAACACTGAAGCTTTCTTT. This translates into CASIDSENTEAFF.